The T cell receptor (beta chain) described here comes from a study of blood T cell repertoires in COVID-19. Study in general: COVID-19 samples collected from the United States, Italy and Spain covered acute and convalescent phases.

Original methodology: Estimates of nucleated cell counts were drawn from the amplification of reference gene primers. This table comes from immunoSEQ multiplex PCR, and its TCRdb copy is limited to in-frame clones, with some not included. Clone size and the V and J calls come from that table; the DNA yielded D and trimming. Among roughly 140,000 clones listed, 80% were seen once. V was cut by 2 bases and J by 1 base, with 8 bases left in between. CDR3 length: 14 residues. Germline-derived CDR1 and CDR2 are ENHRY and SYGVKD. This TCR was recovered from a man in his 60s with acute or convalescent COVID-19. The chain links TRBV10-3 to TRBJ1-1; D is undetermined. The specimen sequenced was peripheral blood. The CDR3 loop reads CAISEHGGNTEAFF. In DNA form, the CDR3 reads TGTGCCATCAGTGAGCATGGAGGGAACACTGAAGCTTTCTTT.